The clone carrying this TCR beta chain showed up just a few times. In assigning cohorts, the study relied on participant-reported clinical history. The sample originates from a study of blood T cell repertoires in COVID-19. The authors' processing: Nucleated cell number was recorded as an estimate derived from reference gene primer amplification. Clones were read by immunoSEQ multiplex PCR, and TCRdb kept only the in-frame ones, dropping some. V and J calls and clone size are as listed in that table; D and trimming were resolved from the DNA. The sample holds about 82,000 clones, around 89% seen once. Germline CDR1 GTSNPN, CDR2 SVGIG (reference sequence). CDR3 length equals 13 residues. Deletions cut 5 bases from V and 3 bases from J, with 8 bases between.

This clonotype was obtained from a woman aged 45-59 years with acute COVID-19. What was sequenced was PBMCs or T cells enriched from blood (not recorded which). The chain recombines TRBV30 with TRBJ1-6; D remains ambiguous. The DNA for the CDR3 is TGTGCCTGGTCCGAGGTCTATAATTCACCCCTCCACTTT. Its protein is CAWSEVYNSPLHF.